This paragraph covers one T cell receptor (beta chain) sequence. This clone's antigen is unknown. Base qualities are not recorded, but no much larger clone differs from it by a single base. Participants in the prospective study were aged roughly 18 to 89 years, lived in some 24 United States geographic areas, and enrolled through a virtual design. In the prospective study, cohorts were assigned on the basis of participant-reported clinical history obtained from a screening survey and a study questionnaire. Each participant in the prospective study had whole blood, serum and a nasopharyngeal or oropharyngeal swab collected by mobile phlebotomists. Participants in the prospective study had the option to provide additional blood draws and questionnaires over an approximately 2-month period. Prospective study blood samples were shipped either frozen or at room temperature before DNA extraction. TCRbeta CDR3 regions were amplified from genomic DNA using the immunoSEQ Assay, a bias-controlled multiplex PCR. The study's own analysis went as follows. Within the assay, amplification of reference gene primers was used to estimate how many nucleated cells each sample contained. Sequence reads were collapsed and filtered to measure the absolute abundance of every unique TCRbeta CDR3 rearrangement. Productive Simpson clonality was computed per sample as the square root of Simpson's diversity index over productive rearrangements. This immuneACCESS table, as held by TCRdb, lists in-frame sequences with V and J called but not all clones. Of the missing ones, under half trace to an unresolved V gene in checked studies; the others have no known cause. The DNA was the basis for D and trimming; V, J and clone size are from that table. The sample table lists some 210,000 clones, 81% of them with a count of one. The ten top clones hold around 9% of the sample.

The data originate from a study of blood T cell repertoires in COVID-19 (TCRdb year 2020). Study-wide context: The collaborator samples originated in the United States, Italy and Spain and spanned the acute and convalescent phases of COVID-19. The prospective study material was composed of cDNA or gDNA derived from T cells, B-cell-depleted T cells, or PBMCs. Subjects who had been exposed to COVID-19, were actively infected with it, or had recovered from it provided the deeply sampled blood TCRbeta repertoires that made up the dataset. The repertoires were released in a freely available public database meant as a resource for research on the immune response to SARS-CoV-2. Samples were obtained from the ongoing ImmuneRACE study (first 160 participants) and from approximately 1,200 subjects provided by 6 global collaborators. Nearly every sample came with metadata listing a de-identified subject ID, COVID-19 status, age in years and sex. Where available, HLA class I and class II types were obtained from metadata supplied by the sample provider rather than from assay-based typing. What the authors observed across the whole study: Clinical and demographic metadata were provided uncurated, with the amount varying by source and participant.

Deletion took 0 bases off V and 0 bases off J, with a span of 11 bases between the germline ends. Sequences MNHEY (CDR1) and SVGAGI (CDR2) are obtained from the germline V gene. The CDR3 holds 16 amino acids from the cysteine to the phenylalanine. Only the CDR3 part of the read is kept: 48 bases, read in frame from the first base. The sequence links TRBV6-5 to TRBJ2-5; the D gene assignment is ambiguous. The origin of this receptor is a woman aged 50 to 60 with acute COVID-19. Source material: PBMCs or T cells enriched from blood (not recorded which). The CDR3 sequence is CASSYSAAMYQETQYF. The nucleotide sequence reads as follows: TGTGCCAGCAGTTACTCCGCGGCAATGTACCAAGAGACCCAGTACTTC.